These T cell receptor beta chains were read from a single sample in a study of CD8 T cells in ankylosing spondylitis. TCRdb reanalysed the 5' RACE reads using MiXCR and keeps one entry per CDR3 protein. The data contain about 450,000 distinct CDR3 sequences, roughly a quarter of them singletons. The specimen was blood, either unsorted or a sorted T cell fraction (not recorded which). The receptor source for this set is a male donor with ankylosing spondylitis. CDR3s include the opening cysteine and the closing phenylalanine or tryptophan. The order of the fields is D gene, J gene, clone size, V gene, CDR3 DNA, CDR3 protein. A D gene is named only where the DNA matches it firmly. Clone size is not always given. Where it is, it says once, few, many or a class for expanded clones.

NA | TRBJ2-2 | few | TRBV7-7 | TGTGCCAGCAGCCTTGGACCGCAGGACACCGGGGAGCTGTTTTTT | CASSLGPQDTGELFF
TRBD2 | TRBJ2-1 | NA | TRBV12-3/TRBV12-4 | TGTGCCAGCAGTCCGGGACTAGCGGGAGGGCCCCCGTTCTTC | CASSPGLAGGPPFF
NA | TRBJ1-1 | NA | TRBV7-8 | TGTGCCAGCAGCTTAGCTATGCCGAACACTGAAGCTTTCTTT | CASSLAMPNTEAFF
TRBD2 | TRBJ2-5 | few | TRBV20-1 | TGCAGTGCTAGCAACGCCTTAGCGGGAGGGTTTGAGACCCAGTACTTC | CSASNALAGGFETQYF
NA | TRBJ1-5 | many | TRBV12-3/TRBV12-4 | TGTGCCAGCAGTTTCGTGGGGAATCAGCCCCAGCATTTT | CASSFVGNQPQHF
NA | TRBJ2-2 | NA | TRBV2 | TGTGCCACCCGTTTGGGAGAGATCGGGGAGCTGTTTTTT | CATRLGEIGELFF
NA | TRBJ2-2 | few | TRBV12-3/TRBV12-4 | TGTGCCAGCAGTTTACATGGATCGAACACCGGGGAGCTGTTTTTT | CASSLHGSNTGELFF
NA | TRBJ2-1 | NA | TRBV27 | TGTGCCAGCACCTACGGGCGACTTGGATCCTACAATGAGCAGTTCTTC | CASTYGRLGSYNEQFF
NA | TRBJ2-1 | few | TRBV6-5 | TGTGCCAGCAGTTACTCGAAGGTAGCGAAGATCGGGGATGAGCAGTTCTTC | CASSYSKVAKIGDEQFF
NA | TRBJ1-5 | NA | TRBV19 | TGTGCCAGTAGTATAGATCAGCGGGGCAATCAGCCCCAGCATTTT | CASSIDQRGNQPQHF
TRBD2 | TRBJ2-1 | NA | TRBV12-3/TRBV12-4 | TGTGCCAGCAGTTTTGAGGCGGGGGGGCGAACCTACAATGAGCAGTTCTTC | CASSFEAGGRTYNEQFF
TRBD1 | TRBJ1-2 | NA | TRBV7-2 | TGTGCCAGCATTCCGGGACAGGGCCTGGGGAGCTACACCTTC | CASIPGQGLGSYTF
NA | TRBJ1-6 | NA | TRBV15 | TGTGCCACCAGCAGAGATAAGGGATCCTATAATTCACCCCTCCACTTT | CATSRDKGSYNSPLHF
TRBD2 | TRBJ2-1 | many | TRBV24-1 | TGTGCCGTTGATGCTTGGGGGACTAGCCGCAATGAGCAGTTCTTC | CAVDAWGTSRNEQFF
TRBD1 | TRBJ1-2 | few | TRBV24-1 | TGTGCCACCAGTGATTCCGGGACAGAGTATGGCTACACCTTC | CATSDSGTEYGYTF
TRBD2 | TRBJ2-7 | NA | TRBV4-2 | TGTGCCAGCAGTCCCCTCGGACTAGACCCTAGTGAGCAGTACTTC | CASSPLGLDPSEQYF
TRBD2 | TRBJ2-2 | few | TRBV7-2 | TGTGCCAGCAGCCATGGACTAGCGGGAGTCACCACCGGGGAGCTGTTTTTT | CASSHGLAGVTTGELFF
NA | TRBJ1-1 | few | TRBV5-1 | TGCGCCAGCAGCTGGAGGGTTGGGGCTGAAGCTTTCTTT | CASSWRVGAEAFF
NA | TRBJ2-1 | NA | TRBV27 | TGTGCCAGCAGTGTCTACATCGTGCACCTCAATGAGCAGTTCTTC | CASSVYIVHLNEQFF
TRBD1 | TRBJ2-7 | NA | TRBV12-3/TRBV12-4 | TGTGCCAGCAGTTTTGGGACAGGGAGCTCCTACGAGCAGTACTTC | CASSFGTGSSYEQYF
NA | TRBJ2-3 | NA | TRBV20-1 | TGCAGTGCTAGTGACCAAGCCTACACAGATACGCAGTATTTT | CSASDQAYTDTQYF
NA | TRBJ1-5 | few | TRBV4-2 | TGTGCCAGCAGCCAAGTGAGTGGGGCCAATCAGCCCCAGCATTTT | CASSQVSGANQPQHF
NA | TRBJ2-1 | few | TRBV25-1 | TGTGCCAGCAGTGCTCCGGGACTGGGGGCTAATGAGCAGTTCTTC | CASSAPGLGANEQFF
NA | TRBJ1-2 | NA | TRBV4-2 | TGTGCCAGCAGCCAAGATTCGGCGGGGGGGTTCCTTTATGGCTACACCTTC | CASSQDSAGGFLYGYTF
NA | TRBJ2-1 | NA | TRBV5-4 | TGTGCCAGCAGCTTGGAGGGACAAGCCTACAATGAGCAGTTCTTC | CASSLEGQAYNEQFF
TRBD2 | TRBJ2-1 | NA | TRBV3-1 | TGTGCCAGCAGCCAAGGAGCGGGAGTGGTCTACAATGAGCAGTTCTTC | CASSQGAGVVYNEQFF
NA | TRBJ2-5 | few | TRBV4-2 | TGTGCCAGCAGCCCCCGGTCCACGGATTCCCCAGTACTTAACTTC | CASSPRSTDSPVLNF
NA | TRBJ2-1 | few | TRBV20-1 | TGCAGTGCCCCGGGAGGGAGGGGGCTAAATGAGCAGTTCTTC | CSAPGGRGLNEQFF
NA | TRBJ2-2 | NA | TRBV29-1 | TGCAGCGTTGTGCAGGGCGTCGCGAACACCGGGGAGCTGTTTTTT | CSVVQGVANTGELFF
NA | TRBJ1-1 | NA | TRBV10-3 | TGTGCCATCAGTGAGTATAGGGTGAACACTGAAGCTTTCTTT | CAISEYRVNTEAFF
NA | TRBJ1-5 | few | TRBV7-9 | TGTGCCAGCAGCCCCGGGGGGGCCCAGCATTTT | CASSPGGAQHF
TRBD1 | TRBJ1-5 | NA | TRBV12-3/TRBV12-4 | TGTGCCAGCACCGTGAGGACAGGGGGGAGCAATCAGCCCCAGCATTTT | CASTVRTGGSNQPQHF
TRBD2 | TRBJ2-5 | few | TRBV4-1 | TGCGCCAGCAGCCACTTACTAGCGGGACGTGAGACCCAGTACTTC | CASSHLLAGRETQYF
NA | TRBJ2-2 | few | TRBV29-1 | TGCAGCGTTCTAGGGCGTGGGGGTAACACCGGGGAGCTGTTTTTT | CSVLGRGGNTGELFF
TRBD1 | TRBJ2-5 | NA | TRBV20-1 | TGCAGTGCGCAACTCCCCGGGACAGGGGGAGAGACCCAGTACTTC | CSAQLPGTGGETQYF
NA | TRBJ2-6 | NA | TRBV6-5 | TGTGCCAGCAGTTACGAAACTGGGGCCAACGTCCTGACTTTC | CASSYETGANVLTF
TRBD2 | TRBJ2-3 | NA | TRBV5-1 | TGTGCCAGTAGTACAACTAGCGGGAGCACAGATACGCAGTATTTT | CASSTTSGSTDTQYF
TRBD1 | TRBJ2-1 | NA | TRBV5-6 | TGTGCCAGCAGCTTCCGGGACAGGGGAGCGCAGTTCTTC | CASSFRDRGAQFF
NA | TRBJ1-2 | once | TRBV6-5 | TGTGCCAGCAGAGGGAGAAGCTATGGCTACACCTTC | CASRGRSYGYTF
TRBD1 | TRBJ1-1 | NA | TRBV7-2 | TGTGCCAGCAGCTCCCGGACAGGGGTGAACACTGAAGCTTTCTTT | CASSSRTGVNTEAFF
TRBD2 | TRBJ2-1 | NA | TRBV29-1 | TGCAGCGTTGGGACTAGCGGGAGTAGGGATGAGCAGTTCTTC | CSVGTSGSRDEQFF
NA | TRBJ1-5 | NA | TRBV30 | TGTGCCTGGAGTTTCGGAGAGAATCAGCCCCAGCATTTT | CAWSFGENQPQHF
TRBD1 | TRBJ1-4 | once | TRBV6-1 | TGTGCCAGCAGTCATTGGACAGGGACTAATGAAAAACTGTTTTTT | CASSHWTGTNEKLFF
TRBD1 | TRBJ2-2 | NA | TRBV2 | TGTGCCAGCCACGGGACAGGGCGTACCGGGGAGCTGTTTTTT | CASHGTGRTGELFF
TRBD2 | TRBJ2-1 | once | TRBV7-9 | TGTGCCAGCAGCTTAGGTGGCGGGAGGGTCTTCGATGAGCAGTTCTTC | CASSLGGGRVFDEQFF
TRBD1 | TRBJ1-2 | NA | TRBV7-2 | TGTGCCAGCAGCTTAGCAACCGGGACAGGGGACTATGGCTACACCTTC | CASSLATGTGDYGYTF
NA | TRBJ2-5 | few | TRBV20-1 | TGCGGGTATGGGATTCCGGGAGAGACCCAGTACTTC | CGYGIPGETQYF
NA | TRBJ2-6 | many | TRBV11-1 | TGTGCCAGCAGCTCGAGATACACACCGGACCCCTCTGGGGCCAACGTCCTGACTTTC | CASSSRYTPDPSGANVLTF
NA | TRBJ1-2 | few | TRBV27 | TGTGCCAGCAGGGCGTCTAACTATGGCTACACCTTC | CASRASNYGYTF
NA | TRBJ2-2 | few | TRBV29-1 | TGCAGCGTCATCAGAAACACCGGGGAGCTGTTTTTT | CSVIRNTGELFF
NA | TRBJ1-5 | NA | TRBV19 | TGTGCCAGTAGTGGTAACAATCAGCCCCAGCATTTT | CASSGNNQPQHF
NA | TRBJ2-5 | NA | TRBV7-2 | TGTGCCAGCGGGACTTTGGGGAGTAGCGGCACCCAGTACTTC | CASGTLGSSGTQYF